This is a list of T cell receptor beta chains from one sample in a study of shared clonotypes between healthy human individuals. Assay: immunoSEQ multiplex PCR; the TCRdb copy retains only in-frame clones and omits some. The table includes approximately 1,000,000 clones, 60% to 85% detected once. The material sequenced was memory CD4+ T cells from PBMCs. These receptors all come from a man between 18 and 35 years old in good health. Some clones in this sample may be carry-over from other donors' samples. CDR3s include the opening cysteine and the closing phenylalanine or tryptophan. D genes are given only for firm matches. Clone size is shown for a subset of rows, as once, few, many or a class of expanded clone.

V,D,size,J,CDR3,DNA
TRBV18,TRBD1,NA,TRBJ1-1,CASSSAGQVLRWDTEAFF,TGTGCCAGCTCATCGGCGGGACAGGTACTCCGGTGGGACACTGAAGCTTTCTTT
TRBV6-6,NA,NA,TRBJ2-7,CASNPDPRYEYEQYF,TGTGCCAGCAACCCGGACCCCAGATATGAGTACGAGCAGTACTTC
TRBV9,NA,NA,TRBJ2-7,CASSPRNGYEQYF,TGTGCCAGCAGCCCCCGGAACGGCTACGAGCAGTACTTC
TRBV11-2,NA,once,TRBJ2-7,CASSLSVRSIHEQYF,TGTGCCAGCAGCTTAAGCGTCCGCAGTATCCACGAGCAGTACTTC
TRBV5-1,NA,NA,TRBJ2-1,CASSLTVGLLGEQFF,TGCGCCAGCAGCTTAACGGTGGGACTTCTGGGAGAGCAGTTCTTC
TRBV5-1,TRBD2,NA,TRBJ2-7,CASSLARPGRDEQYF,TGCGCCAGCAGCTTGGCCCGGCCAGGGAGGGACGAGCAGTACTTC
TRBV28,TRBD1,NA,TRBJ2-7,CASSSPGTAYEQYF,TGTGCCAGCAGTTCCCCCGGGACAGCCTACGAGCAGTACTTC
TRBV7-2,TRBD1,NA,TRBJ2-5,CASSSTGGQGVTQYF,TGTGCCAGCAGCTCAACAGGGGGCCAGGGGGTGACCCAGTACTTC
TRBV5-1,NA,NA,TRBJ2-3,CASSLDKSAQYF,TGCGCCAGCAGCTTGGACAAGTCCGCGCAGTATTTT
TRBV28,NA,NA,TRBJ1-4,CASSLSGGDEKLFF,TGTGCCAGCAGTTTATCTGGGGGTGATGAAAAACTGTTTTTT
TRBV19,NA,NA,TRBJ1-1,CARKNSMNTEAFF,TGTGCCAGGAAGAACAGCATGAACACTGAAGCTTTCTTT
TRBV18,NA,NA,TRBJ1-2,CASSPGRAYGYTF,TGTGCCAGCTCACCAGGTCGGGCTTATGGCTACACCTTC
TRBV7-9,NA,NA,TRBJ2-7,CASSLVGTYEQYF,TGTGCCAGCAGCTTAGTCGGGACCTACGAGCAGTACTTC
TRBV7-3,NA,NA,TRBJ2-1,CASSLSSSSYNEQFF,TGTGCCAGCAGCTTATCATCGAGCTCCTACAATGAGCAGTTCTTC
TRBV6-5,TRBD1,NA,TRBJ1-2,CASSTGGGYTF,TGTGCCAGCAGTACAGGGGGGGGCTACACCTTC
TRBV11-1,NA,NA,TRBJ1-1,CASSPGQWGSTEAFF,TGTGCCAGCAGCCCCGGACAGTGGGGGAGCACTGAAGCTTTCTTT
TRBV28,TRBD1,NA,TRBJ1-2,CASSSLGTGNGYTF,TGTGCCAGCAGTTCACTCGGGACAGGGAATGGCTACACCTTC
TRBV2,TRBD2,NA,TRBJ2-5,CASRRLAGEETQYF,TGTGCCAGCAGACGCCTAGCGGGAGAGGAGACCCAGTACTTC
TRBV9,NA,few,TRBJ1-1,CASSPTGTMNTEAFF,TGTGCCAGCAGCCCGACAGGTACTATGAACACTGAAGCTTTCTTT
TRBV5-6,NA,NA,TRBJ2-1,CASSLVQDEQFF,TGTGCCAGCAGCTTGGTACAGGATGAGCAGTTCTTC
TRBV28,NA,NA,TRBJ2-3,CASTRAGQITDTQYF,TGTGCCAGCACCCGGGCGGGACAAATCACAGATACGCAGTATTTT
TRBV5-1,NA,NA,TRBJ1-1,CASSLAGQGPVVRAFF,TGCGCCAGCAGCTTGGCCGGCCAGGGACCGGTGGTGAGGGCTTTCTTT
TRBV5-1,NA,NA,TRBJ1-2,CASSPDSLYGYTF,TGCGCCAGCAGTCCGGACAGCCTTTATGGCTACACCTTC
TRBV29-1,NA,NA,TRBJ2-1,CSAYMTARISAINEQFF,TGCAGCGCCTATATGACAGCCCGGATCTCGGCGATCAATGAGCAGTTCTTC